This T cell receptor beta chain derives from a study of blood T cell repertoires in COVID-19. Overall study context: From T cells, B-cell-depleted T cells, or PBMCs came the material, which was cDNA or gDNA.

Unmatched junction bases numbered 8, after V lost 0 bases and J lost 6 bases. CDR3 size: 16 residues. Germline V gene data show CDR1 as ENHRY and CDR2 as SYGVKD. Libraries were prepared by immunoSEQ multiplex PCR; TCRdb keeps only in-frame clonotypes and omits some of them. This table holds tens of thousands of clones, about 89% found once. The sample was peripheral blood. The origin of this receptor is a man in his sixties or seventies with active COVID-19. The J gene is TRBJ2-1, the V gene TRBV10-3; the match to TRBD1 covers 7 bases. In nucleotides, the CDR3 is TGTGCCATCAGTGAGTCGACAGGGTTGGTTCGCAATGAGCAGTTCTTC. This encodes CAISESTGLVRNEQFF.